This T cell receptor (beta chain) emerged from a study of cytomegalovirus exposure and HLA in healthy donors. Study overall: The same platform was used for the 110 or so validation repertoires and the 600 to 850 first-cohort repertoires, a later analysis reported. Overall study results and limits: CMV antigen specificity of three CMV-associated chains was confirmed in vitro.

Repertoires were generated with immunoSEQ multiplex PCR, while TCRdb's copy carries only in-frame clones and drops some. Seen here are roughly 120,000 clones, roughly 82% observed once, and the top ten hold approximately 4.9%. V gave up 2 bases and J gave up 2 bases, with 10 bases separating them. Germline CDR1 is LNHDA and CDR2 is SQIVND (reference sequence). The CDR3 runs to 14 residues. Notes on this clone: What it binds is not known.

The sequence derives from a man younger than 35 in good health and CMV-seronegative. V gene TRBV19 combines with J gene TRBJ2-7; the D gene is possibly TRBD1 (6 bases). Sequenced: PBMCs. In DNA, the CDR3 is TGTGCCAGTAGTATAAAAGGGGGAACCTACGAGCAGTACTTC. This translates into CASSIKGGTYEQYF.